This TCR beta chain was recorded in a study of coeliac disease. Across the whole study: Without high-resolution HLA typing, biased TRBV7-2 usage was examined as a proof of principle. General study points: Lamina propria and intraepithelial cell fractions may contain each other's cells.

The trim removed 3 bases at V and 4 bases at J, leaving 7 bases unmatched. The CDR3 consists of 15 residues. Germline assignment: CDR1 MDHEN and CDR2 SYDVKM. The method was immunoSEQ multiplex PCR; TCRdb's version includes in-frame clones alone and lacks a portion of them. The repertoire holds over 3,500 clones, with approximately 69% as singletons. With respect to this clone: Antigen: not known.

This sequence was found in a man aged 25-40 years with celiac disease. This chain joins TRBV28 and TRBJ2-5; 8 positions match TRBD2. Sequencing input: intraepithelial lymphocytes from the gut. The CDR3 coding sequence is TGTGCCAGCAGTTTTGTCGGGGGGGTTCGAGAGACCCAGTACTTC. Translation gives CASSFVGGVRETQYF.